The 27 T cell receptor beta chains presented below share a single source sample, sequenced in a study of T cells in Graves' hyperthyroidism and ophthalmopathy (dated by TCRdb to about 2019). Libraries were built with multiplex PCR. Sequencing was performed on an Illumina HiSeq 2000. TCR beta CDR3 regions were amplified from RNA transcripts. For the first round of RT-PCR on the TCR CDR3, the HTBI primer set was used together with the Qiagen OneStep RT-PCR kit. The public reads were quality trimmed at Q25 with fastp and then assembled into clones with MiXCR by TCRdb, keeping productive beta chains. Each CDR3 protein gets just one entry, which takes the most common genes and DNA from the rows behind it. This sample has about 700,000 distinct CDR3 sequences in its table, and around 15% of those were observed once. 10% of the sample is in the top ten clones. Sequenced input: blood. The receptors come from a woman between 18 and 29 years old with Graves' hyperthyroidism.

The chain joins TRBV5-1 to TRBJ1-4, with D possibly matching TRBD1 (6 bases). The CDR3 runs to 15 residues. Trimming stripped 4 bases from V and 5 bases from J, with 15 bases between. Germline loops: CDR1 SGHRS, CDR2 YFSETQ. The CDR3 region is CASSPGQMYNEKLFF. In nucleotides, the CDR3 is TGCGCCAGCAGCCCTGGACAGATGTACAATGAAAAACTGTTTTTT. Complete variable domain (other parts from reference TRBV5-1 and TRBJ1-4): KAGVTQTPRYLIKTRGQQVTLSCSPISGHRSVSWYQQTPGQGLQFLFEYFSETQRNKGNFPGRFSGRQFSNSRSEMNVSTLELGDSALYLCASSPGQMYNEKLFFGSGTQLSVL.

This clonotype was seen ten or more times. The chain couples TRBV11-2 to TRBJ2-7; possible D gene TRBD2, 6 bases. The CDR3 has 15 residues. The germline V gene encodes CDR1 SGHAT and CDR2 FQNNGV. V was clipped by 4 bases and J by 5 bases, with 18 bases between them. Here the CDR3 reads CASSWRDDARDEQYF. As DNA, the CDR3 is TGTGCCAGCAGCTGGCGGGACGACGCTCGAGACGAGCAGTACTTC.

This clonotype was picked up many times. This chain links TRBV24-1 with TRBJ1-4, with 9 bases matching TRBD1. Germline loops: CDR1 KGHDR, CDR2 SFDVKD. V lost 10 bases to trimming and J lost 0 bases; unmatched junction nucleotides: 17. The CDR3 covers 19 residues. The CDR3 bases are TGTGCCACGACCCTACAGGACAGGGGTCCATATGCAACTAATGAAAAACTGTTTTTT. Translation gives CATTLQDRGPYATNEKLFF.

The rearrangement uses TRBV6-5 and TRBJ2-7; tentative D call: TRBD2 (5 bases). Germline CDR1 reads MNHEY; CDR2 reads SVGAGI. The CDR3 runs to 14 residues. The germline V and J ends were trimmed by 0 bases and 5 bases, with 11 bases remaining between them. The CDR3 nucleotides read TGTGCCAGCAGTTACTCCGAGCCGCGGGACGAGCAGTACTTC. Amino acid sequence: CASSYSEPRDEQYF.

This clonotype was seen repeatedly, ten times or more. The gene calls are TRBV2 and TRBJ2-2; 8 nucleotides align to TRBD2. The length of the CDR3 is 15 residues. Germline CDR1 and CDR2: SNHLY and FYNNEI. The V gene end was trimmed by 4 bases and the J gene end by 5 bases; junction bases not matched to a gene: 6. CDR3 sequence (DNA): TGTGCCAGCAGTGGAAGCGGGAGAGGGACCGGGGAGCTGTTTTTT. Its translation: CASSGSGRGTGELFF.

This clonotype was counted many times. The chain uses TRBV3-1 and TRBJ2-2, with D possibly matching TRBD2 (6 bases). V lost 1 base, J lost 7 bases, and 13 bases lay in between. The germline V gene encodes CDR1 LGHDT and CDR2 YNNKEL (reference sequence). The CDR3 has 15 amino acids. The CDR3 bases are TGTGCCAGCAGCCAAGGCAGACTAGTATTCGGGGAGCTGTTTTTT. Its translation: CASSQGRLVFGELFF.

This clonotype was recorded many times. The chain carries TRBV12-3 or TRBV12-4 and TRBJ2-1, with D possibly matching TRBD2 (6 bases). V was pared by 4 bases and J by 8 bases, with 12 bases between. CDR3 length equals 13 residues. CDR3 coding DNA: TGTGCCAGCAGTTCGGGACTTGGCCATGAGCAGTTCTTC. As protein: CASSSGLGHEQFF.

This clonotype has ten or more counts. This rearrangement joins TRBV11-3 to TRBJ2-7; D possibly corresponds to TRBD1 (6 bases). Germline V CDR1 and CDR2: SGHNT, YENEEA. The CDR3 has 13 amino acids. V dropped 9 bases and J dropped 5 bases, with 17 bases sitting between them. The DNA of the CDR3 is TGTGCCAGTAACGGCAGGGGTGAGGACGAGCAGTACTTC. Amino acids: CASNGRGEDEQYF.

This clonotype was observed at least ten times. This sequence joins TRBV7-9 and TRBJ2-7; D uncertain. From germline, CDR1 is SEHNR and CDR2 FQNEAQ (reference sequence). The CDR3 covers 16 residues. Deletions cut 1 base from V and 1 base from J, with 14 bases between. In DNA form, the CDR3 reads TGTGCCAGCAGCTTAGTTCCAGGCGTAGTTTCCTACGAGCAGTACTTC. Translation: CASSLVPGVVSYEQYF. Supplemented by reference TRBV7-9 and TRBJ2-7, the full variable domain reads DTGVSQNPRHKITKRGQNVTFRCDPISEHNRLYWYRQTLGQGPEFLTYFQNEAQLEKSRLLSDRFSAERPKGSFSTLEIQRTEQGDSAMYLCASSLVPGVVSYEQYFGPGTRLTVT.

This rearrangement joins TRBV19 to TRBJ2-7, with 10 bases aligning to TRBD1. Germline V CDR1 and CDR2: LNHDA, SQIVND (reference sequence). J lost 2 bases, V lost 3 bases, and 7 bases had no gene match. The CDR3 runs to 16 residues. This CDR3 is CASSIDTGQGPYEQYF. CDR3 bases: TGTGCCAGTAGTATTGACACGGGACAGGGGCCCTACGAGCAGTACTTC. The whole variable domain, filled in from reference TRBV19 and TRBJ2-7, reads DGGITQSPKYLFRKEGQNVTLSCEQNLNHDAMYWYRQDPGQGLRLIYYSQIVNDFQKGDIAEGYSVSREKKESFPLTVTSAQKNPTAFYLCASSIDTGQGPYEQYFGPGTRLTVT.

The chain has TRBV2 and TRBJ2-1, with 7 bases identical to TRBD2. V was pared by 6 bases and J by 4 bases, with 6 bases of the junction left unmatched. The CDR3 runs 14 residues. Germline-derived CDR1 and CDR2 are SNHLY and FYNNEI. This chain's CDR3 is CASRRAGLYNEQFF. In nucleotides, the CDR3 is TGTGCCAGCAGGCGAGCGGGGCTATACAATGAGCAGTTCTTC.

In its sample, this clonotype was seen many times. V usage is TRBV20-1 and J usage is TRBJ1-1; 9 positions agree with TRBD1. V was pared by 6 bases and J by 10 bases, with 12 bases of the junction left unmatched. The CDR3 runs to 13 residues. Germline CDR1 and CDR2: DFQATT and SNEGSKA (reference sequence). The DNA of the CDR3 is TGCAGTGCCCTACCGGGACAGGGCACGGGAGCTTTCTTT. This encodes CSALPGQGTGAFF.

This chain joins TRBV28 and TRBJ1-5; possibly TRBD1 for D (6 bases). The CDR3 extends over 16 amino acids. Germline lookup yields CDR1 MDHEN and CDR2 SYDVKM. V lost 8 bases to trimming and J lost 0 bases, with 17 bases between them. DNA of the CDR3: TGTGCCAGCGCGATGCCCCAGGACAGTAGCAATCAGCCCCAGCATTTT. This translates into CASAMPQDSSNQPQHF.

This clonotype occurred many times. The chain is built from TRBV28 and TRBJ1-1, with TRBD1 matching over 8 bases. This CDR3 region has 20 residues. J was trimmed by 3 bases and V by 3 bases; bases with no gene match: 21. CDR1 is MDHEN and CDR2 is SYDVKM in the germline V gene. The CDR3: CASSLILDLRAGGADTEAFF. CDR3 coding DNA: TGTGCCAGCAGTTTGATATTGGATCTCAGGGCAGGGGGCGCCGACACTGAAGCTTTCTTT.

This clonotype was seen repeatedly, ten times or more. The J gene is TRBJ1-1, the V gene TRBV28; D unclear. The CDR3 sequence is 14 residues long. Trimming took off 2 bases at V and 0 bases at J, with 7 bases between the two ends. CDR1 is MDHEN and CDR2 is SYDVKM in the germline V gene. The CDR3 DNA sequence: TGTGCCAGCAGTTTACACACCCTGAACACTGAAGCTTTCTTT. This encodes CASSLHTLNTEAFF.

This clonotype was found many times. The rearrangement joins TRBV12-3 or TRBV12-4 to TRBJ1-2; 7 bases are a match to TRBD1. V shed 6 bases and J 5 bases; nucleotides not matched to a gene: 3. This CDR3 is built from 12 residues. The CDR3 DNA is TGTGCCAGCAGCTCGACAGGGTATGGCTACACCTTC. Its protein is CASSSTGYGYTF.

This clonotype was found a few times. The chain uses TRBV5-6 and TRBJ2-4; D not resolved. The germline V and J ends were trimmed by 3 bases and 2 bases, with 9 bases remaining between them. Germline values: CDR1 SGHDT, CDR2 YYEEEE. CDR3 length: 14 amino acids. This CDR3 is CASSSNLPKNIQYF. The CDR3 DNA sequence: TGTGCCAGCAGCTCCAATCTGCCCAAAAACATTCAGTACTTC.

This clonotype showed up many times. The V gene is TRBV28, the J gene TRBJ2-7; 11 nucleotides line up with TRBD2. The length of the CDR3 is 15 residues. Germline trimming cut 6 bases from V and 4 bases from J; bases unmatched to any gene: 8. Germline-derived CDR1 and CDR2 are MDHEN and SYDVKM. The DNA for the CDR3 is TGTGCCAGCAGAACTAGCGGGAGTGGGGGTTACGAGCAGTACTTC. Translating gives CASRTSGSGGYEQYF.

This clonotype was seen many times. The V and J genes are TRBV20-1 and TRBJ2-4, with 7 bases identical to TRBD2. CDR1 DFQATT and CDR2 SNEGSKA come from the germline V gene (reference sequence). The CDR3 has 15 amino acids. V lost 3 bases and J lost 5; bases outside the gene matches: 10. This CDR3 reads CSASGSAGAENIQYF. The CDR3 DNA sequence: TGCAGTGCTAGTGGTTCGGCGGGAGCGGAAAACATTCAGTACTTC.

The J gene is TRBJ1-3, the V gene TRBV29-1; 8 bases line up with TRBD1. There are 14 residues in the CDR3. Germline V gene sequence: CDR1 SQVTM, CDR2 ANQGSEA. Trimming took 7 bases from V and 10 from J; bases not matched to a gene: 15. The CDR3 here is CSAARDRQTGTIYF. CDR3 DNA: TGCAGCGCAGCCCGGGACAGGCAGACCGGGACCATATATTTT. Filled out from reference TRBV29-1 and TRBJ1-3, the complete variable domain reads SAVISQKPSRDICQRGTSLTIQCQVDSQVTMMFWYRQQPGQSLTLIATANQGSEATYESGFVIDKFPISRPNLTFSTLTVSNMSPEDSSIYLCSAARDRQTGTIYFGEGSWLTVV.

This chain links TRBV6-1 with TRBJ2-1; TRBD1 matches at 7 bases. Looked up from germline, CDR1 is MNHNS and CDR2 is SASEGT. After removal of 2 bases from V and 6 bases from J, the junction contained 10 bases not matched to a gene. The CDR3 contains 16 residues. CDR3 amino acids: CASSELRGPLGNEQFF. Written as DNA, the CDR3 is TGTGCCAGCAGTGAATTGAGGGGGCCACTTGGCAATGAGCAGTTCTTC.

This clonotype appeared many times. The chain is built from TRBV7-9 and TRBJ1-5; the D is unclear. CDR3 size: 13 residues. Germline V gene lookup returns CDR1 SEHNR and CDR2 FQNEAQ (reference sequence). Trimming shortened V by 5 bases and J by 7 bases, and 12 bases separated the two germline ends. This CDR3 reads CASSPTQDQPQHF. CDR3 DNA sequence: TGTGCCAGCAGCCCGACCCAGGACCAGCCCCAGCATTTT.

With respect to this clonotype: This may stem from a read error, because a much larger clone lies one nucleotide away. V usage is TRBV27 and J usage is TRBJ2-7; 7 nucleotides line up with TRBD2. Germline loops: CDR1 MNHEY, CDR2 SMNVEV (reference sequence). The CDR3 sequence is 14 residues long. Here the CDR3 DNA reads TGTGCCGGCAGTCGACTAGCTTCCCTTTACGAGCAGTACTTC. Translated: CAGSRLASLYEQYF.

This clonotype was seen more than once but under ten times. CDR3: CASSVGWGTEAFF. The CDR3 nucleotides read TGTGCCAGCAGCGTAGGGTGGGGTACTGAAGCTTTCTTT. The rearrangement links TRBV9 to TRBJ1-1; D gene ambiguous. The CDR3 loop spans 13 amino acids. The V gene's germline CDR1 is SGDLS and CDR2 YYNGEE. The ends were cut back, 0 bases at V and 5 bases at J, with 8 bases in the middle.

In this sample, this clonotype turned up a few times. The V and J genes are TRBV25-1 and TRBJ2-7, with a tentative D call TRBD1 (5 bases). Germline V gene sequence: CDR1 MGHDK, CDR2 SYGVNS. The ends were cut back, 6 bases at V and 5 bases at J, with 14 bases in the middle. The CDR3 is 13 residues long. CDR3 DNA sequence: TGTGCCAGCAGAGACAGTAATGGAGACGAGCAGTACTTC. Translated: CASRDSNGDEQYF.

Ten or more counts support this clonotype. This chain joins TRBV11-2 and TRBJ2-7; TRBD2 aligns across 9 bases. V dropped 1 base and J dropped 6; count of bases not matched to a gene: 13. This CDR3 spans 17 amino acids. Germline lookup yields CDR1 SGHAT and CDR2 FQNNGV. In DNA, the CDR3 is TGTGCCAGCAGCTTAGGGGCTAGCGGGACACCTAGGAGCGAGCAGTACTTC. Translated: CASSLGASGTPRSEQYF.

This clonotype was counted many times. The CDR3 spells CASSLKVGGSYEQYF. The DNA for the CDR3 is TGTGCCAGCAGCTTAAAGGTGGGAGGATCCTACGAGCAGTACTTC. J is TRBJ2-7 and V is TRBV7-2, with a weak D call TRBD2 (6 bases). This CDR3 spans 15 amino acids. Between the trimmed V and J ends, which lost 2 bases and 1 base, there was a span of 12 bases. Looked up from germline, CDR1 is SGHTA and CDR2 is FQGNSA.